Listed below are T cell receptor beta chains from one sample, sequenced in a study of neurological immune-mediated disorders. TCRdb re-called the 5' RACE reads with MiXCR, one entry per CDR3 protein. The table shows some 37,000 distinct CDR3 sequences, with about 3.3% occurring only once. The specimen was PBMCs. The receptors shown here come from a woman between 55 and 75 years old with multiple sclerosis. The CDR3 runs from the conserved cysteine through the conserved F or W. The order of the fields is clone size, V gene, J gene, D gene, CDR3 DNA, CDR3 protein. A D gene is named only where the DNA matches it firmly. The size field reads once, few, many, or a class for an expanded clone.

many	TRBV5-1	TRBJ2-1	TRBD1	TGCGCCAGCAGTAACCCGGACAGGGCCTACAATGAGCAGTTCTTC	CASSNPDRAYNEQFF
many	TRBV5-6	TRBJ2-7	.	TGTGCCAGCAGCTCCTCACATTGGACGGACCGAGCCTCCTACGAGCAGTACTTC	CASSSSHWTDRASYEQYF
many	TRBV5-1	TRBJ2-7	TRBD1	TGCGCCAGCAGCTTGGCCGATGGACAGGGGAACGAGCAGTACTTC	CASSLADGQGNEQYF
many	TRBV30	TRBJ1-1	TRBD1	TGTGCCTGGAGGGGAGACAGGGAGAACACTGAAGCTTTCTTT	CAWRGDRENTEAFF
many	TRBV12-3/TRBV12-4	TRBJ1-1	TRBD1	TGTGCCAGCAGGGAACAGGGGGCCCCTTGGGCTTTCTTT	CASREQGAPWAFF
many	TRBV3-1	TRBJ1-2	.	TGTGCCAGCAGCCAAGCAGGAGACTATGGCTACACCTTC	CASSQAGDYGYTF
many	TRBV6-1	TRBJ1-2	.	TGTGCCAGCAGGGAATGGGATGGCTACACCTTC	CASREWDGYTF
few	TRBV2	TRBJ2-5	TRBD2	TGTGCCAGCAGTGTTTCTAGCGGGGGGGACGACCAGTACTTC	CASSVSSGGDDQYF
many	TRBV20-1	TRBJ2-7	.	TGCAGTGCTAGAGAGGTAAAGACCAGCTCCTACGAGCAGTACTTC	CSAREVKTSSYEQYF
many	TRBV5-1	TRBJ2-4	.	TGCGCCAGCAGCTCGCAGGGGCAAGGGGCCAAAAACATTCAGTACTTC	CASSSQGQGAKNIQYF
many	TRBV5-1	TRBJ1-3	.	TGCGCCAGCAGCTTGGGTAGCGGAACGATACACTCTGGAAACACCATATATTTT	CASSLGSGTIHSGNTIYF
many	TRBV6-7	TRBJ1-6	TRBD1	TGTGCCAGCAGTAACATACAGGGGGTGGCTGGCGATTCACCCCTCCACTTT	CASSNIQGVAGDSPLHF
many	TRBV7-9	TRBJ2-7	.	TGTGCCAGCAGCCTTCCTCCTACCTACGAGCAGTACTTC	CASSLPPTYEQYF
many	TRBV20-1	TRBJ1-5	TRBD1	TGCAGTGCCGCCGGCGGACAGGACAATCAGCCCCAGCATTTT	CSAAGGQDNQPQHF